Sequencing of this TCR beta chain was carried out in a study of T cell responses to AZD1222 COVID-19 vaccine. For the study at large: Combined were second doses at about 4 or about 12 weeks.

Points from the study as a whole: Dominant at 160-218 and 743-854, vaccine-associated CD4 TCRs also spanned spike. Rises in breadth and depth of Spike-specific TCRs came after two AZD1222 doses.

As to this clone: Its antigen is not known.

Trimming left V 3 bases short and J 4 bases short, with 15 bases between. The CDR3 sequence is 15 residues long. CDR1 is MDHEN, CDR2 SYDVKM, per germline. The assay was immunoSEQ multiplex PCR, and TCRdb's table has in-frame clones only and misses some. The sample holds more than 150,000 clones; over 80% are singletons and the top ten take around 6.4%. The specimen was peripheral blood, collected on day 0 of AZD1222 vaccination. This receptor was taken from an adult in good health. The chain joins TRBV28 to TRBJ1-2; TRBD1 is a possible D gene (5 bases). The CDR3 loop is CASSLMGRRVYGYTF. As DNA, the CDR3 is TGTGCCAGCAGTTTGATGGGGCGGAGGGTCTATGGCTACACCTTC.